The entry that follows covers one T cell receptor beta chain sequence. Followed over time, Seattle patients had been enrolled while infection was active. This entry comes from a study of blood T cell repertoires in COVID-19. Trimming removed 2 bases from V and 4 bases from J, with 14 bases in between. Germline V gene data show CDR1 as MNHEY and CDR2 as SVGAGI. The CDR3 length is 15 residues. Libraries were prepared by immunoSEQ multiplex PCR; TCRdb keeps only in-frame clonotypes and omits some of them. The table shows about 170,000 clones, with more than 75% occurring only once. The TCR was taken from a woman aged 80 or over with COVID-19, enrolled during active disease. Sequenced: peripheral blood. This sequence joins TRBV6-5 and TRBJ1-1; possibly TRBD1 for D (5 bases). CDR3 DNA sequence: TGTGCCAGCAGTTACACGGGGAGGGGTAGCACTGAAGCTTTCTTT. Translation gives CASSYTGRGSTEAFF.